This T cell receptor (beta chain) came from a study of blood T cell repertoires in COVID-19. Repertoires were generated with immunoSEQ multiplex PCR, while TCRdb's copy carries only in-frame clones and drops some. The repertoire holds 140,000 to 150,000 clones, with around four fifths as singletons. The CDR3 contains 15 residues. The V gene's germline CDR1 is MGHRA and CDR2 YSYEKL. V was clipped by 3 bases and J by 2 bases, with 13 bases between them. The chain uses TRBV4-1 and TRBJ2-5; TRBD2 is a possible D gene (6 bases). The clonotype comes from a middle-aged woman who had recovered from COVID-19. The sequenced sample consisted of PBMCs or T cells enriched from blood (not recorded which). DNA for the CDR3: TGCGCCAGCAGCCAGGAGGGGACTCAACAAGAGACCCAGTACTTC. Its translation: CASSQEGTQQETQYF.